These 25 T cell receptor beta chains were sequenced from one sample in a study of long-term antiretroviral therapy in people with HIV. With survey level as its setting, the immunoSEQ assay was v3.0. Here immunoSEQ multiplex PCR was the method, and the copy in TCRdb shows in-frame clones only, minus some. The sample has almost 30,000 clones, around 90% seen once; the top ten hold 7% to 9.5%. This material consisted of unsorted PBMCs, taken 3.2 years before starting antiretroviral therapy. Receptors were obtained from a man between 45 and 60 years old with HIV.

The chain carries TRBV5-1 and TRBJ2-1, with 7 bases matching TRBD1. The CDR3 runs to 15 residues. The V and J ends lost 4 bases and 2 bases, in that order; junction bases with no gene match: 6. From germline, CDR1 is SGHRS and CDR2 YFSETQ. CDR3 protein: CASSTRDRTYNEQFF. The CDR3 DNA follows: TGCGCCAGCAGCACCCGGGACAGAACCTACAATGAGCAGTTCTTC.

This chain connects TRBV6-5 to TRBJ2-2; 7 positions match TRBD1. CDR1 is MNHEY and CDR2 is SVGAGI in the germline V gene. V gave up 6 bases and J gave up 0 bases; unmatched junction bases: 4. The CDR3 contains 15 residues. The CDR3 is CASRWDSSNTGELFF. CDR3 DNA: TGTGCCAGCAGATGGGACAGCTCGAACACCGGGGAGCTGTTTTTT.

CDR3 nucleotides: TGTGCCAGCAGCGAATCCTATACCATGCAAAGTCGGGCCAACGTCCTGACTTTC. It yields the protein CASSESYTMQSRANVLTF. V is TRBV7-9 and J is TRBJ2-6; D unclear. Between the trimmed V and J ends, which lost 5 bases and 5 bases, there was a span of 22 bases. The CDR3 is 18 residues long. Germline CDR1 SEHNR, CDR2 FQNEAQ (reference sequence).

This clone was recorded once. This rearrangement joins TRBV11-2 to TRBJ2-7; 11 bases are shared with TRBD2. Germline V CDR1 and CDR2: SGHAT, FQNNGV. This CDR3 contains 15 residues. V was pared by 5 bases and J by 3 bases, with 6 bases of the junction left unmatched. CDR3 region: CASSPTSGVIYEQYF. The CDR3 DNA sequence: TGTGCCAGCAGCCCGACTAGCGGGGTAATCTACGAGCAGTACTTC. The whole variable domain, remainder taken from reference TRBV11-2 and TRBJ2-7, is EAGVAQSPRYKIIEKRQSVAFWCNPISGHATLYWYQQILGQGPKLLIQFQNNGVVDDSQLPKDRFSAERLKGVDSTLKIQPAKLEDSAVYLCASSPTSGVIYEQYFGPGTRLTVT.

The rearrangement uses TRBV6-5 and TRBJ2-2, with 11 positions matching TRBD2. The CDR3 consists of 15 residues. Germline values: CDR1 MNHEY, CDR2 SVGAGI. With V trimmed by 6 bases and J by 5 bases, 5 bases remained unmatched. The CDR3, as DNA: TGTGCCAGCAGCATAGCGGGAGGGGGTACCGGGGAGCTGTTTTTT. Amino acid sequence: CASSIAGGGTGELFF.

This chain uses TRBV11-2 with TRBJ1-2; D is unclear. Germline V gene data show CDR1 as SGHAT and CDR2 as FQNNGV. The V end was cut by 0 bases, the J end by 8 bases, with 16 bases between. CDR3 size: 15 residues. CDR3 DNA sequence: TGTGCCAGCAGCTTAGACGGACTTTGGGGAGACGGCTACACCTTC. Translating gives CASSLDGLWGDGYTF.

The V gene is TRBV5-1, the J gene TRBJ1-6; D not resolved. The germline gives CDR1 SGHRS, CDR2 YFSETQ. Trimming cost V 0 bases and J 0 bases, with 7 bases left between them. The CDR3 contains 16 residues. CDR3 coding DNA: TGCGCCAGCAGCTTGGGGGAGAGCTCCTATAATTCACCCCTCCACTTT. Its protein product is CASSLGESSYNSPLHF.

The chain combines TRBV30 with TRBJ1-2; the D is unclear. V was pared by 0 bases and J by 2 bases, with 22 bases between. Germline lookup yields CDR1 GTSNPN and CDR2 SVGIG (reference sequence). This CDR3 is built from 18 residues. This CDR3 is CAWSVIGSWPNHNYGYTF. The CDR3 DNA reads TGTGCCTGGAGTGTAATCGGGTCGTGGCCTAACCACAACTATGGCTACACCTTC.

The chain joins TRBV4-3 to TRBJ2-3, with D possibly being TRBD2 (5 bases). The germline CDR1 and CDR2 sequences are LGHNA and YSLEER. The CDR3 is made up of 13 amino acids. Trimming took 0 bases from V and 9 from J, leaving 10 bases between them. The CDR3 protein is CASSQDPGVTQYF. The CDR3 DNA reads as TGCGCCAGCAGCCAAGATCCCGGGGTCACGCAGTATTTT.

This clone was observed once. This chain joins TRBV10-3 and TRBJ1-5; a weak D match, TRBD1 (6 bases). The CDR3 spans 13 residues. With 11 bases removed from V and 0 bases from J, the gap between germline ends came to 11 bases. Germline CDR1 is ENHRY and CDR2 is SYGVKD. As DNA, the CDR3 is TGTGCCTCCAGGGGTGATAGCAATCAGCCCCAGCATTTT. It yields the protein CASRGDSNQPQHF.

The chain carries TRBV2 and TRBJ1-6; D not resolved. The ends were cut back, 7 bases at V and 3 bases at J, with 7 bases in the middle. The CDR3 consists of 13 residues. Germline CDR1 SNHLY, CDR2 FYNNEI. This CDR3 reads CASTFYYNSPLHF. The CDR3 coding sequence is TGTGCCAGCACGTTTTACTATAATTCACCCCTCCACTTT.

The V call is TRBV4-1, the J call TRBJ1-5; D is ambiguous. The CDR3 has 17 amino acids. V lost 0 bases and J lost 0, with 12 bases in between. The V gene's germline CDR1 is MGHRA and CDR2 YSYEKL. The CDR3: CASSQDLFQDSNQPQHF. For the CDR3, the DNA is TGCGCCAGCAGCCAAGATCTGTTCCAGGATAGCAATCAGCCCCAGCATTTT.

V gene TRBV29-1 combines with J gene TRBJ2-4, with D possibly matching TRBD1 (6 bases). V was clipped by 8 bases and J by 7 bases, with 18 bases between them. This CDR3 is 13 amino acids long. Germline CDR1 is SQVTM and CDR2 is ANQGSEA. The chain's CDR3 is CSSEEQGGNIQYF. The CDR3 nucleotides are TGCAGCTCAGAAGAACAGGGCGGCAACATTCAGTACTTC.

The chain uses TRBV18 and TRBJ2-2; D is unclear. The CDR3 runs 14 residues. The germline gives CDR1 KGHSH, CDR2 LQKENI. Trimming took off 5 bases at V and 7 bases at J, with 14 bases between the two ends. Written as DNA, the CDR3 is TGTGCCAGCTCAAATTCTCTCTCCTACGGGGAGCTGTTTTTT. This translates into CASSNSLSYGELFF.

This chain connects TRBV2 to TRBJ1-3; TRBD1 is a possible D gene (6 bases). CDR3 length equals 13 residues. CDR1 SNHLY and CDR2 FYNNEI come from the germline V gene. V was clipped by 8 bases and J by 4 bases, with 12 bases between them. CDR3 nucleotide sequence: TGTGCCAGCGGCACAGGGTACGGAAACACCATATATTTT. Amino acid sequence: CASGTGYGNTIYF.

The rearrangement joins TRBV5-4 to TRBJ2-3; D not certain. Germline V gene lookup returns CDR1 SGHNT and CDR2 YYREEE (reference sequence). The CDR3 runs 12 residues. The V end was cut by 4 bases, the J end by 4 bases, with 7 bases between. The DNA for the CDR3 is TGTGCCAGCAGCCCTTGGGCAGATACGCAGTATTTT. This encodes CASSPWADTQYF.

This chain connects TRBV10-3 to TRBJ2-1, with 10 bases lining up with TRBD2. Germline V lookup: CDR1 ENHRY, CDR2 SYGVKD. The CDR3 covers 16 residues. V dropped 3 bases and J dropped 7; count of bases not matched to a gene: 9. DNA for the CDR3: TGTGCCATCAGTGAAGAAGCGGGGGGGCCAGAGAATGAGCAGTTCTTC. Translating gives CAISEEAGGPENEQFF.

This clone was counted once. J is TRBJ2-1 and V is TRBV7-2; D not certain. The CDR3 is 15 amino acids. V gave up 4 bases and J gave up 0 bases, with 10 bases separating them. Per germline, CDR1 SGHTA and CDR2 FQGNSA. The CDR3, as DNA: TGTGCCAGCAGCTCGCGAAGGAGCTCCTACAATGAGCAGTTCTTC. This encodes CASSSRRSSYNEQFF.

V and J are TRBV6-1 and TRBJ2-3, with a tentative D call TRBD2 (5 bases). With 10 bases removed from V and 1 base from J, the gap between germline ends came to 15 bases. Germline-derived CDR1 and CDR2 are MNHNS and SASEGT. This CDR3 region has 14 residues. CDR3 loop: CATFRRAGTDTQYF. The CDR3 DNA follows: TGTGCCACCTTCAGGCGGGCGGGCACAGATACGCAGTATTTT.

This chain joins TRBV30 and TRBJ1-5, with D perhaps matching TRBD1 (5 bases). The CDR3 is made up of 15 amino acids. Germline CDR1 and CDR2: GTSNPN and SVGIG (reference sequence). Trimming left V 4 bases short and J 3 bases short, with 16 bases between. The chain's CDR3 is CAWTLTGSSNQPQHF. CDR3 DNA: TGTGCCTGGACCCTCACAGGCTCTTCCAATCAGCCCCAGCATTTT.

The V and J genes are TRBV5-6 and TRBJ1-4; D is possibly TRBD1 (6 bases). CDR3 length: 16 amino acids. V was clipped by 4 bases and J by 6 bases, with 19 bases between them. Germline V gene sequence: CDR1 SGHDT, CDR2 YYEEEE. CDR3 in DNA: TGTGCCAGCAGCCGAACAGGGTGGGGCTTTTATGAAAAACTGTTTTTT. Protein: CASSRTGWGFYEKLFF. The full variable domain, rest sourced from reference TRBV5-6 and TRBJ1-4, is DAGVTQSPTHLIKTRGQQVTLRCSPKSGHDTVSWYQQALGQGPQFIFQYYEEEERQRGNFPDRFSGHQFPNYSSELNVNALLLGDSALYLCASSRTGWGFYEKLFFGSGTQLSVL.

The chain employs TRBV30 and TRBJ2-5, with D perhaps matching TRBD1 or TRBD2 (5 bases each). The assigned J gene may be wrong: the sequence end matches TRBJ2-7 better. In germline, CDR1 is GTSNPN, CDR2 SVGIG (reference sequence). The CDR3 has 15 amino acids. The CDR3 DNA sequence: TGTGCCTGGAGTCCCTTTGGGGGTTACTCCTACGAGCAGTACTTC. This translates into CAWSPFGGYSYEQYF.

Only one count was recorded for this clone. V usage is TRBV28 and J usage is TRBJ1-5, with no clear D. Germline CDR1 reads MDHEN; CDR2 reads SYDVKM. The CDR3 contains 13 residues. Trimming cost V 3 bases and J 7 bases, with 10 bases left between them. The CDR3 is CASSLVPAQPQHF. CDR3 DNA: TGTGCCAGCAGTTTGGTACCAGCCCAGCCCCAGCATTTT.

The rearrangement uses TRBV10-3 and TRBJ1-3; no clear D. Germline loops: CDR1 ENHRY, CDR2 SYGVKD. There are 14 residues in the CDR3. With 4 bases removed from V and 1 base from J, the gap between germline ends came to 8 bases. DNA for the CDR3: TGTGCCATCAGTGTAATAGGGTCTGGAAACACCATATATTTT. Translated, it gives CAISVIGSGNTIYF.

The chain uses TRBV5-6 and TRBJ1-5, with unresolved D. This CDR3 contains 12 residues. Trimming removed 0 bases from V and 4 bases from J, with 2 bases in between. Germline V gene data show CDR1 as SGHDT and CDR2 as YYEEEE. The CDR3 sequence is CASSLGNQPQHF. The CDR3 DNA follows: TGTGCCAGCAGCTTGGGAAATCAGCCCCAGCATTTT.